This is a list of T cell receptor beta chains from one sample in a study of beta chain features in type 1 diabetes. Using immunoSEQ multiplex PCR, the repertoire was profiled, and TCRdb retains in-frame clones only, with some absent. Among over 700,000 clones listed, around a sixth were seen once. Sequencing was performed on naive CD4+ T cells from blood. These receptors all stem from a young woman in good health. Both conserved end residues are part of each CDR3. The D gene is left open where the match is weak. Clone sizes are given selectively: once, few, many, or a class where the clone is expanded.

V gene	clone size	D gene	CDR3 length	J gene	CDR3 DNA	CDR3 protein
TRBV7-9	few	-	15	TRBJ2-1	TGCGCCAGCAGCCAAGAGTCACAGCTAGTCTTTGAGCAGTTCTTC	CASSQESQLVFEQFF
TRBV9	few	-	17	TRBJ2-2	TGTGCCAGCAGCGTACCGAGAGAAACCACGAACACCGGGGAGCTGTTTTTT	CASSVPRETTNTGELFF
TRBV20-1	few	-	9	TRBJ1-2	TGCAGTGCCCATCATAGCTACACCTTC	CSAHHSYTF
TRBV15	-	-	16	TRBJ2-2	TGTGCCACCAGCAGAGGAGGGCAGGGGAACACCGGGGAGCTGTTTTTT	CATSRGGQGNTGELFF
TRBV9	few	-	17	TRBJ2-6	TGTGCCAGCAGCGTTTTGGGACAAATCTCTGGGGCCAACGTCCTGACTTTC	CASSVLGQISGANVLTF
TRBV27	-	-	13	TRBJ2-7	TGTGCCAGCAGCCCGGGACATAGCTACGAGCAGTACTTC	CASSPGHSYEQYF
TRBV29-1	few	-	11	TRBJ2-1	TGCAGCGTTAACAGGGGAGGGGAGCAGTTCTTC	CSVNRGGEQFF
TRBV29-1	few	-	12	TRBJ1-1	TGCAGCGTAACACAGGGGAACACTGAAGCTTTCTTT	CSVTQGNTEAFF
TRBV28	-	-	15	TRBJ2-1	TGTGCCAGCAGTTTCGGGCAGGGCTCCTACAATGAGCAGTTCTTC	CASSFGQGSYNEQFF
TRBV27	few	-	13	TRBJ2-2	TGTGCCAGCAAGTTGCTGAGCACCGGGGAGCTGTTTTTT	CASKLLSTGELFF
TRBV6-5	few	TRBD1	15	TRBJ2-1	TGTGCCAGCAGTTACTTTGGACAGGGGGGCAATGAGCAGTTCTTC	CASSYFGQGGNEQFF
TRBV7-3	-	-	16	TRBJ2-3	TGTGCCAGCAGCCAGAAGCAGGGCGGACGCACAGATACGCAGTATTTT	CASSQKQGGRTDTQYF
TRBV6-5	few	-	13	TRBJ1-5	TGTGCCAGCAGTCGACAGTTTAATCAGCCCCAGCATTTT	CASSRQFNQPQHF
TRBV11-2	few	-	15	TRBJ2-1	TGTGCCAGCAGCTTCCAGACCGGATCCTACAATGAGCAGTTCTTC	CASSFQTGSYNEQFF
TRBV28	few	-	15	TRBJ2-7	TGTGCCAGCAGTCCGGAAAGTTCGGGGATCTACGAGCAGTACTTC	CASSPESSGIYEQYF
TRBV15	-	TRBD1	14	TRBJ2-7	TGTGCCACCAGCGGCCGGGACAGGGCGTACGAGCAGTACTTC	CATSGRDRAYEQYF
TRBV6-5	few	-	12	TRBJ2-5	TGTGCCAGCAGCCCCCTCCGAGGGAACCAGTACTTC	CASSPLRGNQYF
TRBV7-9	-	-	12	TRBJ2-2	TGTGCCAGCAGCTTACTGGAGCGGGAGCTGTTTTTT	CASSLLERELFF
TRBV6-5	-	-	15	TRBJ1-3	TGTGCCAGCAGTTACCAGGGCGCGACAGGAAACACCATATATTTT	CASSYQGATGNTIYF
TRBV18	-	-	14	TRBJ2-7	TGTGCCAGCTCACCACCCCGACAGGGAGGTGAGCAGTACTTC	CASSPPRQGGEQYF
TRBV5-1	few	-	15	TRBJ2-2	TGCGCCAGCAGCTTGATAGGACAGATCGGCGGGGAGCTGTTTTTT	CASSLIGQIGGELFF
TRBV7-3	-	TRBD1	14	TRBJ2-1	TGTGCCAGCAGCTTGGACAGGGGTCGGAATGAGCAGTTCTTC	CASSLDRGRNEQFF
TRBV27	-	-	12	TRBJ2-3	TGTGCCAGCAGTCGAACCAGGTCCCAGGAGTATTTT	CASSRTRSQEYF
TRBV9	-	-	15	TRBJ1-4	TGTGCCAGCAGCGTAGGTCAGCTCCTTAATGAAAAACTGTTTTTT	CASSVGQLLNEKLFF
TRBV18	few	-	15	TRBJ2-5	TGTGCCAGCTCACTCACCGCCAGCGTGTGGGAGACCCAGTACTTC	CASSLTASVWETQYF
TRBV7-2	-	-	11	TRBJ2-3	TGTGCCAGCAGCTTGACAGATACGCAGTATTTT	CASSLTDTQYF